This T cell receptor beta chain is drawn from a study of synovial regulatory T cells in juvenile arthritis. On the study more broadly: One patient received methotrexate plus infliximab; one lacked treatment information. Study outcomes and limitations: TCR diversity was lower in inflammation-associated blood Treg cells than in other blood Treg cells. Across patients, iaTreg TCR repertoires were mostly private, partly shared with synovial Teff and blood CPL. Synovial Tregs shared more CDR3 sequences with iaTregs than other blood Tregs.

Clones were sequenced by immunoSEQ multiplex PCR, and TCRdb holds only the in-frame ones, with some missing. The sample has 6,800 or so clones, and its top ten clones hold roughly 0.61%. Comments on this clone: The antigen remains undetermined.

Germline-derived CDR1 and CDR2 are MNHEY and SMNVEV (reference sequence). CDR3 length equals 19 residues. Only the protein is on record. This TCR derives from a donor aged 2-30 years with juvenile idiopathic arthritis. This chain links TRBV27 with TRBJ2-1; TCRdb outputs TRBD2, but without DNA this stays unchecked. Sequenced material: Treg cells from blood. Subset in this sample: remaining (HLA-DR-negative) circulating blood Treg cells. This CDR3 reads CASSRSSFSPLQRNNEQFF.